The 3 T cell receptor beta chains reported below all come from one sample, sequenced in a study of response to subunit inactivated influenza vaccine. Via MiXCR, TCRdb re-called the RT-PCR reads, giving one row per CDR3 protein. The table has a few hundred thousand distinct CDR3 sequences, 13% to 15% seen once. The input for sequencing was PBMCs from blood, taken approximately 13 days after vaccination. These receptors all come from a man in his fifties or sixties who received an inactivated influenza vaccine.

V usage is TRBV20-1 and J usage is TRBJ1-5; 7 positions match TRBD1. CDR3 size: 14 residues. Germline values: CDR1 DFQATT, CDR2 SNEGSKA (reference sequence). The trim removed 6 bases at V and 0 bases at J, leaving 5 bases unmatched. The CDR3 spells CSAADRDSNQPQHF. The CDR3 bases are TGCAGTGCAGCCGACAGGGATAGCAATCAGCCCCAGCATTTT.

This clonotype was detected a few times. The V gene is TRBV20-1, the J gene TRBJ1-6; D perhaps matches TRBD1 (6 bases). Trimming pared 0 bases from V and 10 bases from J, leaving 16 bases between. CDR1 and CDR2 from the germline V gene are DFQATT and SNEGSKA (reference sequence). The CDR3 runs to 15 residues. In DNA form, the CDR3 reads TGCAGTGCTAGAGAGAGTAGGGGGTTACTCTCACCCCTCCACTTT. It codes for CSARESRGLLSPLHF.

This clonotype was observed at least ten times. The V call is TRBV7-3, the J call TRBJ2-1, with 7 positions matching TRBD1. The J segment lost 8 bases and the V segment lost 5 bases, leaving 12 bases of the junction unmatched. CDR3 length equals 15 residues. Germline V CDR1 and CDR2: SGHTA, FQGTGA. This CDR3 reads CASSPTGEVRDEQFF. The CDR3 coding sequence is TGTGCCAGCAGCCCAACAGGGGAAGTGAGGGATGAGCAGTTCTTC.